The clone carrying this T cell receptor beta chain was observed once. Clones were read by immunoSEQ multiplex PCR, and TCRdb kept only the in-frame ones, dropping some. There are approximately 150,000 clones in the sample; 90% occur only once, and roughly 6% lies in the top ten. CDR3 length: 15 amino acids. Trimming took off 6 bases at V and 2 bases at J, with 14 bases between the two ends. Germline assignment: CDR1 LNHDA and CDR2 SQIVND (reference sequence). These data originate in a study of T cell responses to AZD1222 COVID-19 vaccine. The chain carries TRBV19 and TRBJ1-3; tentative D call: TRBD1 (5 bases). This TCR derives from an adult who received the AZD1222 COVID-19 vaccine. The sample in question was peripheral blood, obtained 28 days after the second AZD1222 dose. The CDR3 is CASRQRGAPGNTIYF. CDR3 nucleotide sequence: TGTGCCAGTAGGCAGAGGGGCGCCCCTGGAAACACCATATATTTT.